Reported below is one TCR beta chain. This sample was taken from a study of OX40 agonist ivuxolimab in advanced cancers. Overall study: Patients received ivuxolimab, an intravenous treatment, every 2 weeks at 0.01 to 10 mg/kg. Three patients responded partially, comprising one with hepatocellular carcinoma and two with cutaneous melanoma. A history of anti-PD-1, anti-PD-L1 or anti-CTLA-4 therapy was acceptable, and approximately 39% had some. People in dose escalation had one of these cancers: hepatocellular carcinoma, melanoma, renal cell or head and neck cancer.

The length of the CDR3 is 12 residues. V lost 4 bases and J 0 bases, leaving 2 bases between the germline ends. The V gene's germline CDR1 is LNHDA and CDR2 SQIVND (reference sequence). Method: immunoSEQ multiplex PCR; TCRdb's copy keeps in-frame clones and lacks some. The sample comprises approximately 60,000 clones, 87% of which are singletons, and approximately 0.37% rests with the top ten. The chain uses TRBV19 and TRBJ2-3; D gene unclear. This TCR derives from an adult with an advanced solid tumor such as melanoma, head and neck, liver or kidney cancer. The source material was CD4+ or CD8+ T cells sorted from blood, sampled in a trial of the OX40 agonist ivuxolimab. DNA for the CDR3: TGTGCCAGTAGTAAGAGCACAGATACGCAGTATTTT. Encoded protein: CASSKSTDTQYF.